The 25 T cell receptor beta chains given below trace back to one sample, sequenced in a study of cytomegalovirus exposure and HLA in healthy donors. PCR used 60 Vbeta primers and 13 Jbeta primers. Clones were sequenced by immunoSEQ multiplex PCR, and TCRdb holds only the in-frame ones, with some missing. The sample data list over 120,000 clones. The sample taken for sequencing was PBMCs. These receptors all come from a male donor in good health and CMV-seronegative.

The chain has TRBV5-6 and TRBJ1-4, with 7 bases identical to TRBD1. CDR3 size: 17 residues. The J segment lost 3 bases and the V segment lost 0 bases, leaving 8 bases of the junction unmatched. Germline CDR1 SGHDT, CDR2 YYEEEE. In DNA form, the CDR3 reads TGTGCCAGCAGCTTGGAAGTAGGGGGCGCGCCTAATGAAAAACTGTTTTTT. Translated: CASSLEVGGAPNEKLFF.

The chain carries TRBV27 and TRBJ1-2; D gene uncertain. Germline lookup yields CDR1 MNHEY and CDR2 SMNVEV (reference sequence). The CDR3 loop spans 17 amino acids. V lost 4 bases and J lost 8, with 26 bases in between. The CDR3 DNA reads TGTGCCAGCAGTTCCTTTTCCCCCGACCCCGCTACGGGAGGCTACACCTTC. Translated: CASSSFSPDPATGGYTF.

This chain's CDR3 is CASSQDRARPGTVNYNEQFF. CDR3 DNA sequence: TGTGCCAGCAGCCAAGACCGGGCACGGCCCGGGACTGTAAACTACAATGAGCAGTTCTTC. V gene TRBV14 combines with J gene TRBJ2-1; tentative D call: TRBD2 (6 bases). V lost 0 bases, J lost 3 bases, and 24 bases lay in between. This CDR3 region has 20 residues. Germline assignment: CDR1 SGHDN and CDR2 FVKESK.

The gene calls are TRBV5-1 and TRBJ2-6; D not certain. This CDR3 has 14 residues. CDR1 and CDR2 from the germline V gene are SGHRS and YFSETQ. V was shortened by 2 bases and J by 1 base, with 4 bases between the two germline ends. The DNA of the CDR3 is TGCGCCAGCAGCTTCCTGTCTGGGGCCAACGTCCTGACTTTC. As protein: CASSFLSGANVLTF.

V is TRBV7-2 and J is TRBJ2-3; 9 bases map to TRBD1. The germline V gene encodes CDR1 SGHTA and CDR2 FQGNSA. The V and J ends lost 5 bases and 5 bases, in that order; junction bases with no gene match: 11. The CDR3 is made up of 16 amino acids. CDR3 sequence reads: CASSQRQGGARDTQYF. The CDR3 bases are TGTGCCAGCAGCCAGCGACAGGGGGGAGCCCGAGATACGCAGTATTTT.

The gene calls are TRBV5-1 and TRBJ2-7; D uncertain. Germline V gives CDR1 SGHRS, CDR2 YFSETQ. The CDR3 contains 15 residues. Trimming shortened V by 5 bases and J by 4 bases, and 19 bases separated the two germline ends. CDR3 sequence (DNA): TGCGCCAGCAGAATTGGGTCTAGGAGACCTTACGAGCAGTACTTC. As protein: CASRIGSRRPYEQYF.

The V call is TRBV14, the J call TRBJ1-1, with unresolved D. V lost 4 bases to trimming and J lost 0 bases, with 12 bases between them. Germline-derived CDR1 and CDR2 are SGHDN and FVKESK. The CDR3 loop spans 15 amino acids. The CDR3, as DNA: TGTGCCAGCAGCCTCAATCGGGAATTGAACACTGAAGCTTTCTTT. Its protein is CASSLNRELNTEAFF. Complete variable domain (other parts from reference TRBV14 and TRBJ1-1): EAGVTQFPSHSVIEKGQTVTLRCDPISGHDNLYWYRRVMGKEIKFLLHFVKESKQDESGMPNNRFLAERTGGTYSTLKVQPAELEDSGVYFCASSLNRELNTEAFFGQGTRLTVV.

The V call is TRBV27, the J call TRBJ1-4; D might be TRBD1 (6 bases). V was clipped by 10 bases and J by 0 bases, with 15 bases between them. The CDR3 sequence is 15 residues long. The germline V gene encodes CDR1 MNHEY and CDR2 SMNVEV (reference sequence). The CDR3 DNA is TGTGCCACCCGGGGGGGGGCTGCAACTAATGAAAAACTGTTTTTT. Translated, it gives CATRGGAATNEKLFF.

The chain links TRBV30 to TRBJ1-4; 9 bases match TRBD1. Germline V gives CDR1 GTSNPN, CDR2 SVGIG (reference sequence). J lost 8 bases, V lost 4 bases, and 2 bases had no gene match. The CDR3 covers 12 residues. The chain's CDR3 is CAWKGTGEKLFF. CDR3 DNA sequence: TGTGCCTGGAAGGGGACAGGGGAAAAACTGTTTTTT.

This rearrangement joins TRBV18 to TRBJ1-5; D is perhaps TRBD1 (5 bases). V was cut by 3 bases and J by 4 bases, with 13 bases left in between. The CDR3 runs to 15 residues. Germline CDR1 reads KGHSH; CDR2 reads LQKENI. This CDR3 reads CASSPRDYENQPQHF. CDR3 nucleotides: TGTGCCAGCTCACCGCGGGACTATGAAAATCAGCCCCAGCATTTT.

The CDR3 reads CAWSDPSGTSVSYEQYF. In nucleotides, the CDR3 is TGTGCCTGGAGTGACCCATCCGGGACTAGCGTCTCCTACGAGCAGTACTTC. The gene calls are TRBV30 and TRBJ2-7; 10 positions agree with TRBD2. V lost 1 base to trimming and J lost 0 bases; unmatched junction nucleotides: 9. Germline CDR1 and CDR2: GTSNPN and SVGIG (reference sequence). CDR3 length equals 17 residues.

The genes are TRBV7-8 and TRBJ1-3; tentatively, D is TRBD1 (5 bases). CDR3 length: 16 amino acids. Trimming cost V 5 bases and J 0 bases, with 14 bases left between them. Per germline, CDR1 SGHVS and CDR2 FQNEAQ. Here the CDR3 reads CASSTQGAGSGNTIYF. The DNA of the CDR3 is TGTGCCAGCAGCACCCAAGGGGCAGGCTCTGGAAACACCATATATTTT. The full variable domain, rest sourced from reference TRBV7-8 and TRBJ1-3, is GAGVSQSPRYKVAKRGQDVALRCDPISGHVSLFWYQQALGQGPEFLTYFQNEAQLDKSGLPSDRFFAERPEGSVSTLKIQRTQQEDSAVYLCASSTQGAGSGNTIYFGEGSWLTVV.

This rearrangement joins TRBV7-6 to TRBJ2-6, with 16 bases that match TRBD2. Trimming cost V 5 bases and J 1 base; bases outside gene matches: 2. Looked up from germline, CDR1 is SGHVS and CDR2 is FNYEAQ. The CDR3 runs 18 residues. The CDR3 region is CASSLGLAGGSGANVLTF. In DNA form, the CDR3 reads TGTGCCAGCAGCCTGGGACTAGCGGGAGGGTCTGGGGCCAACGTCCTGACTTTC.

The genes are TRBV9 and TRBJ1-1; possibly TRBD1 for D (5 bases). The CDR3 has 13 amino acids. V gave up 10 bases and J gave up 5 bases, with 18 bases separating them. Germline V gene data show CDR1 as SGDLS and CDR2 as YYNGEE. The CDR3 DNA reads TGTGCCGTGGGGGGGGACCGGGGGACTGAAGCTTTCTTT. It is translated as CAVGGDRGTEAFF.

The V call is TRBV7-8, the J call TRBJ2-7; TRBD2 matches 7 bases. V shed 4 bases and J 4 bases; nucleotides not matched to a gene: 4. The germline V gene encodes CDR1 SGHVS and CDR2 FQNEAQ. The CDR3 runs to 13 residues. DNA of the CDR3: TGTGCCAGCAGCTCAGCGGGGCCATACGAGCAGTACTTC. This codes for CASSSAGPYEQYF.

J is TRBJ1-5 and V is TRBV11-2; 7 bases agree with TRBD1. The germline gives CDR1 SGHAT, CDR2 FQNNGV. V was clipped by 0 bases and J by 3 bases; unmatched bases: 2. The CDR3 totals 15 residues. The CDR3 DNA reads TGTGCCAGCAGCTTAGAAGGGGGCGACAATCAGCCCCAGCATTTT. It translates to CASSLEGGDNQPQHF.

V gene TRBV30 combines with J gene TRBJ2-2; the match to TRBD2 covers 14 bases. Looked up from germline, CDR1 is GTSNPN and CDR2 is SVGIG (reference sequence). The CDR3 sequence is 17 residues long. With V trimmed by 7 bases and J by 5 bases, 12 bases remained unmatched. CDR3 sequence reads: CAFSPGLAGVTTGELFF. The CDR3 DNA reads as TGTGCCTTTTCGCCGGGACTAGCGGGAGTAACTACCGGGGAGCTGTTTTTT.

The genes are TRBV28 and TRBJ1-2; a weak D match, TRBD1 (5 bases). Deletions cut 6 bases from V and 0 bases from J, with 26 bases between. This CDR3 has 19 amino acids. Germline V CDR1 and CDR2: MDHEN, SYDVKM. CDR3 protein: CASSVVLRDASKSNYGYTF. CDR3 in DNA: TGTGCCAGCAGCGTGGTCCTGCGGGACGCGTCCAAATCTAACTATGGCTACACCTTC.

DNA for the CDR3: TGTGCCAGCTCCGGACTGGGAGTGAAGACCCAGTACTTC. The encoded protein is CASSGLGVKTQYF. The V call is TRBV19, the J call TRBJ2-5; D may be TRBD2 (5 bases). The V end lost 9 bases, the J end lost 6 bases, and 17 bases lay between the germline ends. CDR1 is LNHDA and CDR2 is SQIVND in the germline V gene (reference sequence). The CDR3 contains 13 residues.

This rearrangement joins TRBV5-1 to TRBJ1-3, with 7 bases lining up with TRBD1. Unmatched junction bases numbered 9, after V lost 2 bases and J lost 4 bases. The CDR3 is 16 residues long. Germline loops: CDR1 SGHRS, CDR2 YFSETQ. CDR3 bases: TGCGCCAGCAGCTTAACAGGGGACGCAGTCGGAAACACCATATATTTT. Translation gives CASSLTGDAVGNTIYF.

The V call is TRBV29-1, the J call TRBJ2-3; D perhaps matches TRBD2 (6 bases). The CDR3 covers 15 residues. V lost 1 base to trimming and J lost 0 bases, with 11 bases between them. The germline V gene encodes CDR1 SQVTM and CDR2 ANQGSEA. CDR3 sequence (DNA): TGCAGCGTTGAAGGGAGGGATCCTAGCACAGATACGCAGTATTTT. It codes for CSVEGRDPSTDTQYF.

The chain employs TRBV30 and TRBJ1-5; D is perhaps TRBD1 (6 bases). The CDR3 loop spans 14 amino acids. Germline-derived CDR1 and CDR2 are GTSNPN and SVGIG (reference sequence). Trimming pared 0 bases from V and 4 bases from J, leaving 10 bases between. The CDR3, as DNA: TGTGCCTGGAGTGTACTACAGGGAAATCAGCCCCAGCATTTT. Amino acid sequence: CAWSVLQGNQPQHF.

The CDR3 DNA sequence: TGTGCTAGTGGAAGCATTTTGAACACTGAAGCTTTCTTT. Amino acid sequence: CASGSILNTEAFF. The chain employs TRBV12-5 and TRBJ1-1, with unresolved D. The CDR3 has 13 amino acids. Germline CDR1 LGHNT, CDR2 FRNRAP. With 6 bases removed from V and 0 bases from J, the gap between germline ends came to 8 bases.

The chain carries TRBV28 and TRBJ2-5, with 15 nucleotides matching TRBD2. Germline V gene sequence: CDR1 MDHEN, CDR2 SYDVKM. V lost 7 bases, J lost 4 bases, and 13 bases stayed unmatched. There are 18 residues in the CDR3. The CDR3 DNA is TGTGCCAGCAACAAAGGGACTAGCGGGGGGAATTATAGAGAGACCCAGTACTTC. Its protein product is CASNKGTSGGNYRETQYF.

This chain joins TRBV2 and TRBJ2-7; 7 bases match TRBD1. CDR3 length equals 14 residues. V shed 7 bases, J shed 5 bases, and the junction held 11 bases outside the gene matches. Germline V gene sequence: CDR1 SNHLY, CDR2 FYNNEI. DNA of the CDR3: TGTGCCAGCATTCTAGACAGGGCCTGGGACGAGCAGTACTTC. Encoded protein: CASILDRAWDEQYF.